A single sample is the source of the 18 T cell receptor beta chains below, sequenced in a study of control samples from healthy donors and cancer patients. Measured with immunoSEQ multiplex PCR; TCRdb has only the in-frame clones, and not every one. Of approximately 100,000 clones listed, approximately 88% are singletons. Material: PBMCs. Receptors originate from a man between 65 and 85 years old with lung cancer.

This clone was observed at least ten times. The rearrangement links TRBV25-1 to TRBJ1-2, with 7 positions matching TRBD1. Looked up from germline, CDR1 is MGHDK and CDR2 is SYGVNS. The CDR3 sequence is 15 residues long. V lost 4 bases and J lost 0; bases outside the gene matches: 5. CDR3 DNA: TGTGCCAGCAGTGGAAAGGGGGCCCCTAACTATGGCTACACCTTC. The encoded protein is CASSGKGAPNYGYTF.

This chain connects TRBV18 to TRBJ1-1; D uncertain. Germline V gives CDR1 KGHSH, CDR2 LQKENI. The CDR3 covers 14 residues. The ends were cut back, 4 bases at V and 1 base at J, with 10 bases in the middle. This chain's CDR3 is CASSQTDRNTEAFF. DNA of the CDR3: TGTGCCAGCTCACAAACCGATAGGAACACTGAAGCTTTCTTT. The entire variable domain, with the rest obtained from reference TRBV18 and TRBJ1-1, is as follows: NAGVMQNPRHLVRRRGQEARLRCSPMKGHSHVYWYRQLPEEGLKFMVYLQKENIIDESGMPKERFSAEFPKEGPSILRIQQVVRGDSAAYFCASSQTDRNTEAFFGQGTRLTVV.

The rearrangement uses TRBV10-2 and TRBJ1-1; D is unclear. The CDR3 has 13 residues. Germline CDR1 WSHSY, CDR2 SAAADI. Trimming pared 3 bases from V and 0 bases from J, leaving 5 bases between. In DNA form, the CDR3 reads TGCGCCAGCAGTGAAAAGATGAACACTGAAGCTTTCTTT. Encoded protein: CASSEKMNTEAFF.

The chain combines TRBV5-4 with TRBJ2-7, with no clear D. The CDR3 has 14 residues. CDR1 is SGHNT and CDR2 is YYREEE in the germline V gene (reference sequence). Trimming left V 0 bases short and J 0 bases short, with 7 bases between. Here the CDR3 reads CASSLGRSSYEQYF. CDR3 DNA sequence: TGTGCCAGCAGCTTGGGCAGGAGCTCCTACGAGCAGTACTTC.

This clone is a singleton in its sample. This chain's CDR3 is CASSAPGLRGNEKLFF. DNA of the CDR3: TGTGCCAGCAGCGCCCCGGGCCTGAGGGGAAATGAAAAACTGTTTTTT. The V and J genes are TRBV9 and TRBJ1-4, with a possible D match to TRBD1 (5 bases). V lost 3 bases and J lost 5, with 17 bases in between. The length of the CDR3 is 16 residues. Germline V gene data show CDR1 as SGDLS and CDR2 as YYNGEE.

In DNA form, the CDR3 reads TGTGCCAGCAGCAGGGGGACAGGACTAGCGGATTCCTACGAGCAGTACTTC. Amino acids: CASSRGTGLADSYEQYF. The gene calls are TRBV19 and TRBJ2-7; 10 nucleotides line up with TRBD2. This CDR3 is built from 17 residues. Germline V lookup: CDR1 LNHDA, CDR2 SQIVND (reference sequence). V gave up 9 bases and J gave up 1 base; unmatched junction bases: 15.

The gene calls are TRBV30 and TRBJ1-5, with no clear D. V was shortened by 0 bases and J by 11 bases, with 11 bases between the two germline ends. CDR1 and CDR2 from the germline V gene are GTSNPN and SVGIG (reference sequence). This CDR3 region has 12 residues. For the CDR3, the DNA is TGTGCCTGGAGTGTAGGCGTAGGGTCCCAGCATTTT. Its translation: CAWSVGVGSQHF.

The V and J genes are TRBV7-6 and TRBJ2-3; TRBD2 aligns across 13 bases. Losses at the gene ends were 2 bases for V and 5 bases for J; bases not matched to a gene: 4. Per the germline V gene, CDR1 is SGHVS and CDR2 is FNYEAQ. This CDR3 spans 16 amino acids. The CDR3 coding sequence is TGTGCCAGCAGCTTACGGACTAGCGGGGGAGGAGATACGCAGTATTTT. Translating gives CASSLRTSGGGDTQYF. The entire variable domain, with the rest obtained from reference TRBV7-6 and TRBJ2-3, is as follows: GAGVSQSPRYKVTKRGQDVALRCDPISGHVSLYWYRQALGQGPEFLTYFNYEAQQDKSGLPNDRFSAERPEGSISTLTIQRTEQRDSAMYRCASSLRTSGGGDTQYFGPGTRLTVL.

The chain couples TRBV7-2 to TRBJ2-2, with D hard to call. Germline CDR1 reads SGHTA; CDR2 reads FQGNSA. V gave up 0 bases and J gave up 7 bases, with 3 bases separating them. The CDR3 loop spans 12 amino acids. The CDR3: CASSLAVGELFF. CDR3 DNA sequence: TGTGCCAGCAGCTTAGCCGTCGGGGAGCTGTTTTTT.

V usage is TRBV5-4 and J usage is TRBJ2-4, with 8 nucleotides matching TRBD2. Trimming took 4 bases from V and 3 from J; bases not matched to a gene: 9. The CDR3 sequence is 16 residues long. The V gene's germline CDR1 is SGHNT and CDR2 YYREEE (reference sequence). CDR3 sequence: CASSDRVAGLKNIQYF. Written as DNA, the CDR3 is TGTGCCAGCAGCGACCGGGTAGCGGGGCTCAAAAACATTCAGTACTTC.

The chain links TRBV24-1 to TRBJ1-2; D gene unclear. Trimming stripped 1 base from V and 2 bases from J, with 7 bases between. The CDR3 runs 14 residues. Germline V lookup: CDR1 KGHDR, CDR2 SFDVKD. Here the CDR3 reads CATSDFLGNYGYTF. For the CDR3, the DNA is TGTGCCACCAGTGATTTTCTGGGGAACTATGGCTACACCTTC.

The rearrangement links TRBV3-1 (or the pseudogene TRBV3-2) to TRBJ1-1; possible D gene TRBD1, 6 bases. Germline V gives CDR1 LGHDT, CDR2 YNNKEL (reference sequence). This CDR3 spans 15 amino acids. Trimming shortened V by 1 base and J by 4 bases, and 13 bases separated the two germline ends. CDR3 region: CASSQARGGRTEAFF. The DNA of the CDR3 is TGTGCCAGCAGCCAAGCCCGGGGGGGCCGCACTGAAGCTTTCTTT.

V usage is TRBV28 and J usage is TRBJ1-2; D remains ambiguous. The V and J ends lost 2 bases and 8 bases respectively, with 12 bases between them. Germline lookup yields CDR1 MDHEN and CDR2 SYDVKM. CDR3 length equals 13 residues. The DNA of the CDR3 is TGTGCCAGCAGTTTACCCGGCAGGTGGGGCTACACCTTC. Its protein is CASSLPGRWGYTF.

This chain uses TRBV5-1 with TRBJ2-7; no reliable D call. From germline, CDR1 is SGHRS and CDR2 YFSETQ. The CDR3 totals 14 residues. Trimming left V 2 bases short and J 4 bases short, with 13 bases between. The CDR3 sequence: CASSFLGSSYEQYF. The CDR3 DNA reads as TGCGCCAGCAGCTTCCTCGGCAGCTCATACGAGCAGTACTTC. Using reference TRBV5-1 and TRBJ2-7 for the parts outside the CDR3, the full variable domain is KAGVTQTPRYLIKTRGQQVTLSCSPISGHRSVSWYQQTPGQGLQFLFEYFSETQRNKGNFPGRFSGRQFSNSRSEMNVSTLELGDSALYLCASSFLGSSYEQYFGPGTRLTVT.

The chain employs TRBV19 and TRBJ1-5; no firm D call. This CDR3 is built from 14 residues. The germline CDR1 and CDR2 sequences are LNHDA and SQIVND (reference sequence). Trimming took 3 bases from V and 6 from J, leaving 12 bases between them. In DNA form, the CDR3 reads TGTGCCAGTAGTATCAGAGGCATCAGTCAGCCCCAGCATTTT. It is translated as CASSIRGISQPQHF.

This rearrangement joins TRBV4-1 to TRBJ1-2; no reliable D call. CDR1 and CDR2 from the germline V gene are MGHRA and YSYEKL. The CDR3 is made up of 16 amino acids. V lost 6 bases, J lost 5 bases, and 22 bases lay in between. CDR3 loop: CASRHQVGAAGYGYTF. The CDR3 DNA reads as TGCGCCAGCAGACATCAGGTCGGAGCCGCGGGTTATGGCTACACCTTC.

This clone appeared a few times. A junction end diverges from the germline sequence, so it may reflect a read error. V and J are TRBV7-7 and TRBJ2-5; tentatively, D is TRBD1 or TRBD2 (5 bases each). The CDR3 covers 14 residues. The germline CDR1 and CDR2 sequences are SSHAT and FNYEAQ (reference sequence). In DNA form, the CDR3 reads TGTGCTAGCAGCTTCGCAGGGAGACAAGAGACCCAGTACTTC. This gives the protein CASSFAGRQETQYF.

This clone was seen only once. This rearrangement joins TRBV5-4 to TRBJ2-7; tentatively, D is TRBD1 (5 bases). The CDR3 spans 15 residues. The germline gives CDR1 SGHNT, CDR2 YYREEE (reference sequence). Trimming took off 0 bases at V and 7 bases at J, with 17 bases between the two ends. The CDR3 DNA sequence: TGTGCCAGCAGCTTGGCCTCGCAGGGAAGGGGAGAGCAGTACTTC. Translation: CASSLASQGRGEQYF.